Below are 4 T cell receptor beta chains sequenced from a single sample in a study of cytomegalovirus exposure and HLA in healthy donors. The PCR made use of 60 Vbeta and 13 Jbeta primers. Assay: immunoSEQ multiplex PCR; the TCRdb copy retains only in-frame clones and omits some. The sample holds about 110,000 clones, approximately 71% seen once. Sequencing was done on a sample of PBMCs. The receptor source for this set is a woman aged 70-85 years in good health and CMV-seropositive.

This clone was detected once. This chain links TRBV18 with TRBJ1-1; no firm D call. The CDR3 totals 13 residues. V lost 3 bases and J lost 1, with 6 bases in between. Germline values: CDR1 KGHSH, CDR2 LQKENI. CDR3 protein: CASSPLENTEAFF. In nucleotides, the CDR3 is TGTGCCAGCTCACCCTTAGAGAACACTGAAGCTTTCTTT.

The V call is TRBV27, the J call TRBJ1-1; D perhaps matches TRBD1 (6 bases). Trimming left V 3 bases short and J 0 bases short, with 11 bases between. Germline CDR1 reads MNHEY; CDR2 reads SMNVEV (reference sequence). The CDR3 sequence is 15 residues long. CDR3 in DNA: TGTGCCAGCAGTTTCACGGGACAAATGAACACTGAAGCTTTCTTT. As protein: CASSFTGQMNTEAFF.

This clone has more than one count but fewer than ten. The genes are TRBV12-5 and TRBJ2-3; the D gene is possibly TRBD2 (5 bases). CDR1 LGHNT and CDR2 FRNRAP come from the germline V gene. Trimming left V 5 bases short and J 8 bases short, with 11 bases between. The CDR3 covers 12 residues. As DNA, the CDR3 is TGTGCTAGTGGTGCCAACAGCGGTACGCAGTATTTT. Translated, it gives CASGANSGTQYF.

This chain links TRBV7-8 with TRBJ1-1, with 9 bases fitting TRBD1. The V and J ends lost 5 bases and 7 bases, in that order; junction bases with no gene match: 14. Germline values: CDR1 SGHVS, CDR2 FQNEAQ. This CDR3 comprises 16 residues. In DNA, the CDR3 is TGTGCCAGCAGCGCCGAACAGGGGGCGGTTGTAGGTGAAGCTTTCTTT. This codes for CASSAEQGAVVGEAFF.